Each of the 16 T cell receptor beta chains below was sequenced from the same sample in a study of T-cell memory formation after mild COVID-19. TCRdb itself ran the 5' RACE reads through MiXCR, one entry per CDR3 protein. The data show around 340,000 distinct CDR3 sequences, approximately 13% seen once. The sequenced sample consisted of PBMCs or a T cell subset sorted from them (not recorded which). Source of these receptors: a man between 18 and 35 years old who had mild COVID-19 (a few samples of this study predate the infection). Cell type and time point are not known.

The table lists this clonotype with a few counts. V usage is TRBV12-3 or TRBV12-4 and J usage is TRBJ2-2, with D perhaps matching TRBD2 (5 bases). Between the trimmed V and J ends, which lost 2 bases and 0 bases, there was a span of 7 bases. The CDR3 loop spans 15 amino acids. CDR3 in DNA: TGTGCCAGCAGTTTACGGGAACCGAACACCGGGGAGCTGTTTTTT. This encodes CASSLREPNTGELFF.

This clonotype has only a few counts. The genes are TRBV7-9 and TRBJ2-3; D unclear. V was pared by 5 bases and J by 1 base, with 13 bases between. CDR1 and CDR2 from the germline V gene are SEHNR and FQNEAQ (reference sequence). The CDR3 is 15 residues long. This CDR3 is CASSMGHRGTDTQYF. The DNA of the CDR3 is TGTGCCAGCAGCATGGGCCACCGGGGCACAGATACGCAGTATTTT.

This clonotype was found a few times. The chain links TRBV9 to TRBJ2-1, with 9 bases identical to TRBD2. V lost 10 bases and J lost 6; bases outside the gene matches: 17. This CDR3 region has 16 residues. Germline lookup yields CDR1 SGDLS and CDR2 YYNGEE. In nucleotides, the CDR3 is TGTGCCGGGACCCAGGCTAGCGGGGAAAGGAGCAATGAGCAGTTCTTC. It codes for CAGTQASGERSNEQFF. Drawing the rest from reference TRBV9 and TRBJ2-1, the complete variable domain is DSGVTQTPKHLITATGQRVTLRCSPRSGDLSVYWYQQSLDQGLQFLIQYYNGEERAKGNILERFSAQQFPDLHSELNLSSLELGDSALYFCAGTQASGERSNEQFFGPGTRLTVL.

The chain carries TRBV6-5 and TRBJ2-7, with D unclear. Germline V gene lookup returns CDR1 MNHEY and CDR2 SVGAGI. Trimming left V 3 bases short and J 5 bases short, with 11 bases between. The CDR3 is made up of 13 amino acids. The CDR3 DNA reads TGTGCCAGCAGTTATCGGTACCATCACGAGCAGTACTTC. It is translated as CASSYRYHHEQYF.

This chain joins TRBV12-3 or TRBV12-4 and TRBJ2-7; perhaps TRBD2 as D (5 bases). This CDR3 has 14 amino acids. V lost 3 bases and J lost 2, with 11 bases in between. The CDR3 loop is CASSLGSPAYEQYF. The CDR3 DNA is TGTGCCAGCAGTTTGGGGAGCCCGGCCTACGAGCAGTACTTC.

The rearrangement joins TRBV20-1 to TRBJ1-1; a weak D match, TRBD1 (5 bases). Trimming took off 6 bases at V and 4 bases at J, with 12 bases between the two ends. Germline CDR1 and CDR2: DFQATT and SNEGSKA (reference sequence). This CDR3 is built from 12 residues. The CDR3 DNA reads as TGCAGTGCCAGGGTAGTGGGCACTGAAGCTTTCTTT. Protein: CSARVVGTEAFF.

In its sample, this clonotype was seen a few times. The chain joins TRBV7-9 to TRBJ2-5, with D possibly being TRBD1 (8 bases). Trimming pared 6 bases from V and 0 bases from J, leaving 14 bases between. The CDR3 is made up of 15 amino acids. The V gene's germline CDR1 is SEHNR and CDR2 FQNEAQ (reference sequence). The CDR3 DNA is TGTGCCAGCAGTACAGGGGGAGGGTACCAAGAGACCCAGTACTTC. Residues: CASSTGGGYQETQYF.

The sample holds a few counts of this clonotype. The genes are TRBV5-1 and TRBJ2-2; 9 bases align to TRBD2. The CDR3 runs 16 residues. Trimming at V came to 1 base and at J to 3 bases, leaving 4 bases not matched to a gene. From germline, CDR1 is SGHRS and CDR2 YFSETQ. The CDR3 sequence: CASSLYPSGDTGELFF. In nucleotides, the CDR3 is TGCGCCAGCAGCTTGTATCCTAGCGGGGACACCGGGGAGCTGTTTTTT.

This clonotype has at least ten counts. The J gene is TRBJ2-3, the V gene TRBV5-5; the match to TRBD1 covers 7 bases. The CDR3 is 15 amino acids. Looked up from germline, CDR1 is SGHKS and CDR2 is YYEKEE (reference sequence). J gave up 2 bases and V 2 bases, and 5 bases lay outside the gene matches. CDR3 nucleotides: TGTGCCAGCAGCTTTACAGGGGACCTCACAGATACGCAGTATTTT. This gives the protein CASSFTGDLTDTQYF. The whole variable domain, filled in from reference TRBV5-5 and TRBJ2-3, reads DAGVTQSPTHLIKTRGQQVTLRCSPISGHKSVSWYQQVLGQGPQFIFQYYEKEERGRGNFPDRFSARQFPNYSSELNVNALLLGDSALYLCASSFTGDLTDTQYFGPGTRLTVL.

The chain carries TRBV5-6 and TRBJ1-5; perhaps TRBD1 as D (6 bases). Germline values: CDR1 SGHDT, CDR2 YYEEEE. This CDR3 region has 14 residues. Trimming removed 4 bases from V and 7 bases from J, with 15 bases in between. The CDR3 nucleotides are TGTGCCAGCAGCGCAGCAGGGGAGAGGCAGCCCCAGCATTTT. As protein: CASSAAGERQPQHF. Full variable domain (remainder filled in from reference TRBV5-6 and TRBJ1-5): DAGVTQSPTHLIKTRGQQVTLRCSPKSGHDTVSWYQQALGQGPQFIFQYYEEEERQRGNFPDRFSGHQFPNYSSELNVNALLLGDSALYLCASSAAGERQPQHFGDGTRLSIL.

This clonotype was observed a handful of times. J is TRBJ1-2 and V is TRBV28, with unresolved D. CDR1 and CDR2 from the germline V gene are MDHEN and SYDVKM. The CDR3 extends over 13 amino acids. Trimming left V 2 bases short and J 9 bases short, with 13 bases between. CDR3 sequence reads: CASSLTHPGRYTF. Here the CDR3 DNA reads TGTGCCAGCAGTTTAACCCATCCGGGTCGCTACACCTTC.

The chain recombines TRBV5-6 with TRBJ1-3; no definite D call. CDR1 and CDR2 from the germline V gene are SGHDT and YYEEEE. The length of the CDR3 is 14 residues. V lost 0 bases, J lost 2 bases, and 6 bases lay in between. Here the CDR3 reads CASSLAGAGNTIYF. The CDR3 DNA reads as TGTGCCAGCAGCTTGGCTGGGGCTGGAAACACCATATATTTT.

The chain employs TRBV11-1 and TRBJ2-2, with TRBD2 as a possible D gene (5 bases). The V end was cut by 6 bases, the J end by 2 bases, with 10 bases between. From germline, CDR1 is SGHAT and CDR2 FQDESV (reference sequence). This CDR3 is 14 amino acids long. The CDR3: CASRWTPNTGELFF. As DNA, the CDR3 is TGTGCCAGCAGGTGGACTCCAAACACCGGGGAGCTGTTTTTT.

J is TRBJ2-5 and V is TRBV20-1, with D maybe TRBD2 (6 bases). Trimming took 5 bases from V and 5 from J, leaving 12 bases between them. This CDR3 has 12 residues. The V gene's germline CDR1 is DFQATT and CDR2 SNEGSKA (reference sequence). The CDR3 reads CSAGGLVETQYF. The CDR3 DNA sequence: TGCAGTGCTGGAGGGCTAGTGGAGACCCAGTACTTC.

This rearrangement joins TRBV7-9 to TRBJ2-6; the match to TRBD2 covers 11 bases. The CDR3 runs 18 residues. Looked up from germline, CDR1 is SEHNR and CDR2 is FQNEAQ (reference sequence). After removal of 5 bases from V and 0 bases from J, the junction contained 6 bases not matched to a gene. CDR3 residues: CASSPTSGALSGANVLTF. The CDR3 coding sequence is TGTGCCAGCAGCCCGACTAGCGGGGCGCTCTCTGGGGCCAACGTCCTGACTTTC.

The chain is built from TRBV29-1 and TRBJ2-5; 14 positions agree with TRBD2. The V and J ends lost 4 bases and 7 bases, in that order; junction bases with no gene match: 5. The CDR3 length is 14 residues. CDR1 SQVTM and CDR2 ANQGSEA come from the germline V gene. The CDR3 coding sequence is TGCAGCGTTGGGGGACTAGCGGGGGATGGGACCCAGTACTTC. It encodes CSVGGLAGDGTQYF.